These 10 T cell receptor beta chains share one sample of origin, sequenced in a study of circulating CD8 cells and anti-PD-1 response in melanoma. Using around 14 ng of total RNA, TCR libraries were made with the QIAseq Immune Repertoire TCR panel. TCRdb reprocessed the reads via MiXCR and lists one record per CDR3 protein. The table lists roughly 1,500 distinct CDR3 sequences, about 10% of them singletons. From live CD3+CD8+TCRalphabeta+ cells, four PD-1 and/or TIGIT subsets were sorted. The specimen was CD8+ T cells from PBMCs, collected at baseline or after one month of anti-PD-1 therapy (not recorded which). These receptors all come from a human donor with melanoma.

Relative to its sample, this clonotype is medium-sized. DNA for the CDR3: TGTGCCAGCAGCTTAATAGGGATGGGCACTGAAGCTTTCTTT. Protein sequence: CASSLIGMGTEAFF. The genes are TRBV7-3 and TRBJ1-1; D is unclear. Germline lookup yields CDR1 SGHTA and CDR2 FQGTGA. The CDR3 totals 14 residues. Trimming stripped 1 base from V and 4 bases from J, with 10 bases between.

By its share, this clonotype is large. V usage is TRBV19 and J usage is TRBJ2-1; D is undetermined. The V gene's germline CDR1 is LNHDA and CDR2 SQIVND (reference sequence). This CDR3 region has 14 residues. Deletions cut 2 bases from V and 5 bases from J, with 10 bases between. CDR3 residues: CASSIRTENNEQFF. The CDR3 region has the DNA TGTGCCAGTAGTATACGTACAGAGAACAATGAGCAGTTCTTC.

The genes are TRBV19 and TRBJ2-3, with 8 bases lining up with TRBD2. Germline trimming cut 5 bases from V and 3 bases from J; bases unmatched to any gene: 13. CDR3 length equals 17 residues. Per germline, CDR1 LNHDA and CDR2 SQIVND (reference sequence). CDR3 coding DNA: TGTGCCAGTAGTCTTCCTTTCGGCGGGGGGAAGACAGATACGCAGTATTTT. Its protein is CASSLPFGGGKTDTQYF.

This clonotype is labeled as medium-sized (0.01 to 0.1%). CDR3 loop: CASLLFWGGSGANVLTF. DNA for the CDR3: TGTGCCAGCCTCTTATTCTGGGGGGGCTCTGGGGCCAACGTCCTGACTTTC. The chain employs TRBV27 and TRBJ2-6, with 7 bases identical to TRBD2. Germline V gene lookup returns CDR1 MNHEY and CDR2 SMNVEV (reference sequence). V shed 8 bases, J shed 0 bases, and the junction held 10 bases outside the gene matches. The CDR3 runs 17 residues.

This clonotype is medium-sized within its sample. V and J are TRBV7-3 and TRBJ2-5; 9 bases map to TRBD1. There are 16 residues in the CDR3. Germline CDR1 is SGHTA and CDR2 is FQGTGA. Germline trimming cut 3 bases from V and 0 bases from J; bases unmatched to any gene: 5. CDR3 bases: TGTGCCAGCAGCTTGGGACAGGGAGAAGACCAAGAGACCCAGTACTTC. Amino acid sequence: CASSLGQGEDQETQYF.

This clonotype showed up just a few times. The chain joins TRBV27 to TRBJ2-7; TRBD1 aligns across 12 bases. The length of the CDR3 is 14 residues. Trimming at V came to 4 bases and at J to 6 bases, leaving 4 bases not matched to a gene. Germline V CDR1 and CDR2: MNHEY, SMNVEV (reference sequence). CDR3 DNA sequence: TGTGCCAGCAGTTCCGGGACAGGGGGCTGCGAGCAGTACTTC. Translating gives CASSSGTGGCEQYF.

By share, this clonotype counts as medium-sized. The chain has TRBV19 and TRBJ1-5; D is uncertain. CDR3 length equals 15 residues. From germline, CDR1 is LNHDA and CDR2 SQIVND (reference sequence). With 1 base removed from V and 4 bases from J, the gap between germline ends came to 11 bases. CDR3 residues: CASSIVEETNQPQHF. The CDR3 DNA follows: TGTGCCAGTAGTATAGTCGAGGAAACTAATCAGCCCCAGCATTTT.

By share, this clonotype counts as medium-sized. The chain recombines TRBV27 with TRBJ1-5; D unresolved. CDR1 and CDR2 (germline): MNHEY, SMNVEV (reference sequence). Trimming shortened V by 6 bases and J by 6 bases, and 15 bases separated the two germline ends. The CDR3 covers 14 residues. The CDR3 DNA reads as TGTGCCAGCAGCCCCGCGGGCGGAGGTCAGCCCCAGCATTTT. Its protein product is CASSPAGGGQPQHF.

This clonotype is classed as medium-sized. The chain is built from TRBV7-3 and TRBJ2-1, with 8 bases identical to TRBD1. Trimming removed 6 bases from V and 0 bases from J; junction bases left unmatched: 4. CDR1 is SGHTA, CDR2 FQGTGA, per germline. The CDR3 sequence is 15 residues long. The DNA for the CDR3 is TGTGCCAGCAGGAACCAGGGGGCCTCCTACAATGAGCAGTTCTTC. Amino acids: CASRNQGASYNEQFF.

By share of the sample, this clonotype is medium-sized (0.01 to 0.1%). The CDR3 reads CSVERAGELFF. The CDR3 DNA is TGCAGCGTTGAACGGGCCGGGGAGCTGTTTTTT. The V and J genes are TRBV29-1 and TRBJ2-2; D is ambiguous. With 2 bases removed from V and 6 bases from J, the gap between germline ends came to 4 bases. Germline assignment: CDR1 SQVTM and CDR2 ANQGSEA. The CDR3 sequence is 11 residues long.